This T cell receptor (beta chain) was retrieved from a study of OX40 agonist ivuxolimab in advanced cancers. As for the study more broadly: Ivuxolimab was an agonistic, fully human IgG2 monoclonal antibody directed against OX40 (CD134), a costimulatory receptor. Intravenous ivuxolimab was administered to patients every 2 weeks at six dose levels: 0.01, 0.1, 0.3, 1.5, 3 and 10 mg/kg. Of the 52 patients in dose escalation, around 19 had hepatocellular carcinoma, about 15 had melanoma, 9 had renal cell carcinoma and 9 had head and neck cancer. A male proportion of 82.7% and a mean age of approximately 55 years, ranging from 23 to 79, were recorded for the dose-escalation cohort. Prior anti-PD-1, anti-PD-L1 or anti-CTLA-4 therapy was permitted, and checkpoint inhibitors had been received by more than 35% of dose-escalation patients. Partial responses occurred in three dose-escalation patients, of whom one had hepatocellular carcinoma and two had cutaneous melanoma. Peripheral TCRbeta sequencing aimed to test whether ivuxolimab altered TCR sequence diversity and caused clonal T-cell expansion. The paper reports the monotherapy dose-escalation portion (N of about 54 patients) of the phase I ivuxolimab trial.

Patients with autoimmune disease history or receiving systemic immunosuppression were excluded from the trial. Peripheral blood for TCR sequencing was drawn from every dose cohort at baseline, at cycle 4 day 1 and at cycle 7 day 1. Samples were obtained from an open-label, multicenter, first-in-human phase I dose-escalation trial of ivuxolimab. The trial enrolled adults with locally advanced or metastatic head and neck squamous cell, hepatocellular, melanoma or renal cell carcinoma. Before TCR sequencing, CD4+ T cells and CD8+ T cells were sorted from peripheral blood as separate populations. Genomic DNA was extracted from sorted cells for sequencing of the TCRbeta CDR3 region. The immunoSEQ Assay was used to sequence the TCRbeta CDR3 regions. The table comes from immuneACCESS by way of TCRdb, which keeps in-frame sequences with V and J called. Part of the clones is missing from these tables; in studies checked, under half for an unresolved V gene and the rest for unknown reasons. The sample table lists about 77,000 clones, over 85% of them with a count of one. The ten largest clones represent more than 2.5% of the sample.

CDR1 is given as SGHTA and CDR2 as FQGNSA, both from the germline V gene. V drops 8 bases and J drops 8 bases, leaving 18 bases in between. The CDR3 runs 14 residues from the cysteine to the phenylalanine. The retained sequence is limited to the CDR3, 42 bases, with the frame set at the first base. This clone was observed once. What antigen it recognizes has not been identified. No clone much larger than this one lies a single base away; base qualities are absent. Points the paper makes about the study in general: In partial responders in the 0.1-3.0 mg/kg groups, normalized peripheral clonal expansion was found to be among the lowest, especially among CD8+ T cells. At doses of 0.1 to 3.0 mg/kg, clonal expansion of both CD4+ and CD8+ T cells in blood was seen between baseline and week 6. On average, CD8+ T cells showed more expanded clones than CD4+ T cells after ivuxolimab. Antigen specificity was not determined for the clonally expanded peripheral T cells. Low levels of normalized T-cell clonal expansion were also seen in some patients who did not respond.

This chain is built from TRBV7-2 and TRBJ1-4; TRBD1 is a possible D gene, resting on 6 matching bases. Source: CD4+ or CD8+ T cells sorted from blood, taken in a trial of the OX40 agonist ivuxolimab. The sequence was obtained from an adult with an advanced solid tumor such as melanoma, head and neck, liver or kidney cancer. The CDR3 region has the sequence CASGPQGQGEKLFF. The nucleotide sequence is TGTGCCAGCGGGCCGCAGGGGCAGGGGGAAAAACTGTTTTTT.